One and the same sample provided the 12 T cell receptor beta chains below, sequenced in a study of blood T cell repertoires in COVID-19. Only in-frame clones appear in the TCRdb table, and some are missing; sequencing was by immunoSEQ multiplex PCR. The sample has some 500,000 clones, 85% to 90% seen once; the top ten hold less than 9%. The source material was peripheral blood. These receptors all stem from a woman aged 45-65 years with COVID-19, enrolled during active disease.

This rearrangement joins TRBV19 to TRBJ2-7; 9 bases match TRBD1. V gave up 4 bases and J gave up 5 bases; unmatched junction bases: 12. The CDR3 is 16 residues long. The germline V gene has CDR1 LNHDA and CDR2 SQIVND (reference sequence). The CDR3 coding sequence is TGTGCCAGTAGTACAAGCCGGGGGACAGGGACCCACGAGCAGTACTTC. This sequence encodes CASSTSRGTGTHEQYF.

Turning to this clone: This same CDR3 is encoded by further DNA sequences in the sample. The chain employs TRBV12-3 or TRBV12-4 and TRBJ1-1, with TRBD1 matching 9 bases. The CDR3 loop spans 13 amino acids. Trimming took 5 bases from V and 8 from J; bases not matched to a gene: 6. The CDR3 spells CASSPGQGVEAFF. The CDR3 DNA sequence: TGTGCCAGCAGTCCGGGACAGGGTGTCGAAGCTTTCTTT.

This chain joins TRBV9 and TRBJ2-1; 9 positions match TRBD1. This CDR3 is 17 amino acids long. J gave up 0 bases and V 0 bases, and 4 bases lay outside the gene matches. Germline V gives CDR1 SGDLS, CDR2 YYNGEE. Written as DNA, the CDR3 is TGTGCCAGCAGCGTAGGAACGACAGGGGGCTCCTACAATGAGCAGTTCTTC. Encoded protein: CASSVGTTGGSYNEQFF.

This chain links TRBV2 with TRBJ1-5, with 7 bases identical to TRBD1. Germline V gene data show CDR1 as SNHLY and CDR2 as FYNNEI. Losses at the gene ends were 10 bases for V and 0 bases for J; bases not matched to a gene: 12. This CDR3 is 16 amino acids long. The CDR3 region is CAITGVLPYSNQPQHF. The CDR3 coding sequence is TGTGCCATTACAGGGGTTCTTCCTTATAGCAATCAGCCCCAGCATTTT. Drawing the rest from reference TRBV2 and TRBJ1-5, the complete variable domain is EPEVTQTPSHQVTQMGQEVILRCVPISNHLYFYWYRQILGQKVEFLVSFYNNEISEKSEIFDDQFSVERPDGSNFTLKIRSTKLEDSAMYFCAITGVLPYSNQPQHFGDGTRLSIL.

In regard to this clone: The sample contains more than one DNA sequence encoding this CDR3. The chain carries TRBV12-3 or TRBV12-4 and TRBJ1-1; weak D call: TRBD1 (6 bases). V lost 5 bases to trimming and J lost 8 bases, with 9 bases between them. CDR3 length: 11 amino acids. The CDR3 loop reads CASSPGTEAFF. The CDR3 coding sequence is TGTGCCAGCAGTCCCGGGACAGAAGCTTTCTTT.

The chain has TRBV5-1 and TRBJ1-2; 12 positions agree with TRBD1. The junction had 14 bases not matched to a gene; V was cut back by 4 bases and J by 4 bases. This CDR3 comprises 18 residues. Per the germline V gene, CDR1 is SGHRS and CDR2 is YFSETQ. CDR3 sequence: CASSPHLGQGAPLYGYTF. The CDR3 coding sequence is TGCGCCAGCAGCCCTCATCTGGGACAGGGGGCCCCTCTCTATGGCTACACCTTC.

J is TRBJ1-1 and V is TRBV25-1; the D is unclear. The germline V and J ends were trimmed by 4 bases and 1 base, with 16 bases remaining between them. In germline, CDR1 is MGHDK, CDR2 SYGVNS. The length of the CDR3 is 16 residues. This chain's CDR3 is CASSALPGKGNTEAFF. Written as DNA, the CDR3 is TGTGCCAGCAGTGCCCTTCCGGGGAAAGGGAACACTGAAGCTTTCTTT.

This chain links TRBV18 with TRBJ1-2; TRBD1 agrees at 8 bases. V shed 3 bases and J 5 bases; nucleotides not matched to a gene: 11. Per the germline V gene, CDR1 is KGHSH and CDR2 is LQKENI. The CDR3 totals 16 residues. The CDR3 DNA reads TGTGCCAGCTCACCTGGGGTCTGGGGACAGGCTTATGGCTACACCTTC. Translated: CASSPGVWGQAYGYTF.

The chain recombines TRBV19 with TRBJ1-5, with D maybe TRBD1 (5 bases). Trimming took 1 base from V and 7 from J, leaving 14 bases between them. CDR3 length: 15 residues. The germline CDR1 and CDR2 sequences are LNHDA and SQIVND (reference sequence). CDR3 amino acids: CASSIGRGSGQPQHF. CDR3 bases: TGTGCCAGTAGTATAGGAAGGGGATCGGGCCAGCCCCAGCATTTT.

V is TRBV2 and J is TRBJ1-5; 8 bases align to TRBD1. After removal of 6 bases from V and 5 bases from J, the junction contained 3 bases not matched to a gene. This CDR3 contains 13 residues. CDR1 is SNHLY, CDR2 FYNNEI, per germline. For the CDR3, the DNA is TGTGCCAGCAGCGCGGACAGGGATCAGCCCCAGCATTTT. It codes for CASSADRDQPQHF.

The chain has TRBV7-9 and TRBJ1-5; 7 bases are a match to TRBD1. The CDR3 contains 14 residues. Germline V gives CDR1 SEHNR, CDR2 FQNEAQ (reference sequence). J was trimmed by 3 bases and V by 3 bases; bases with no gene match: 2. CDR3 bases: TGTGCCAGCAGCTTCGACAGGGACAATCAGCCCCAGCATTTT. Its translation is CASSFDRDNQPQHF.

The V call is TRBV11-3, the J call TRBJ2-3, with 8 bases matching TRBD2. V was pared by 2 bases and J by 5 bases, with 3 bases of the junction left unmatched. The CDR3 totals 14 residues. CDR1 is SGHNT, CDR2 YENEEA, per germline. CDR3 region: CASSLTSGGDTQYF. As DNA, the CDR3 is TGTGCCAGCAGCTTAACGAGCGGGGGAGATACGCAGTATTTT.